This TCR beta chain was observed in a study of T cell responses to AZD1222 COVID-19 vaccine. Overall study findings and caveats: All repertoire sampling was performed exclusively after the peak T cell response.

TCRdb keeps only in-frame clones here, not all; method: immunoSEQ multiplex PCR. Here the sample spans about 150,000 clones, roughly nine tenths being singletons. As to this clone: The antigen remains unidentified.

CDR1 is MNHEY and CDR2 is SMNVEV in the germline V gene (reference sequence). V shed 4 bases and J shed 5 bases, with 20 bases lying between them. The CDR3 totals 16 residues. The chain uses TRBV27 and TRBJ1-2, with no clear D. The sample in question was peripheral blood, obtained 28 days after the second AZD1222 dose. The sequence was obtained from an adult who received the AZD1222 COVID-19 vaccine. The DNA for the CDR3 is TGTGCCAGCAGTTCCTACGGATTGGGTCCTCCGTATGGCTACACCTTC. This sequence encodes CASSSYGLGPPYGYTF.